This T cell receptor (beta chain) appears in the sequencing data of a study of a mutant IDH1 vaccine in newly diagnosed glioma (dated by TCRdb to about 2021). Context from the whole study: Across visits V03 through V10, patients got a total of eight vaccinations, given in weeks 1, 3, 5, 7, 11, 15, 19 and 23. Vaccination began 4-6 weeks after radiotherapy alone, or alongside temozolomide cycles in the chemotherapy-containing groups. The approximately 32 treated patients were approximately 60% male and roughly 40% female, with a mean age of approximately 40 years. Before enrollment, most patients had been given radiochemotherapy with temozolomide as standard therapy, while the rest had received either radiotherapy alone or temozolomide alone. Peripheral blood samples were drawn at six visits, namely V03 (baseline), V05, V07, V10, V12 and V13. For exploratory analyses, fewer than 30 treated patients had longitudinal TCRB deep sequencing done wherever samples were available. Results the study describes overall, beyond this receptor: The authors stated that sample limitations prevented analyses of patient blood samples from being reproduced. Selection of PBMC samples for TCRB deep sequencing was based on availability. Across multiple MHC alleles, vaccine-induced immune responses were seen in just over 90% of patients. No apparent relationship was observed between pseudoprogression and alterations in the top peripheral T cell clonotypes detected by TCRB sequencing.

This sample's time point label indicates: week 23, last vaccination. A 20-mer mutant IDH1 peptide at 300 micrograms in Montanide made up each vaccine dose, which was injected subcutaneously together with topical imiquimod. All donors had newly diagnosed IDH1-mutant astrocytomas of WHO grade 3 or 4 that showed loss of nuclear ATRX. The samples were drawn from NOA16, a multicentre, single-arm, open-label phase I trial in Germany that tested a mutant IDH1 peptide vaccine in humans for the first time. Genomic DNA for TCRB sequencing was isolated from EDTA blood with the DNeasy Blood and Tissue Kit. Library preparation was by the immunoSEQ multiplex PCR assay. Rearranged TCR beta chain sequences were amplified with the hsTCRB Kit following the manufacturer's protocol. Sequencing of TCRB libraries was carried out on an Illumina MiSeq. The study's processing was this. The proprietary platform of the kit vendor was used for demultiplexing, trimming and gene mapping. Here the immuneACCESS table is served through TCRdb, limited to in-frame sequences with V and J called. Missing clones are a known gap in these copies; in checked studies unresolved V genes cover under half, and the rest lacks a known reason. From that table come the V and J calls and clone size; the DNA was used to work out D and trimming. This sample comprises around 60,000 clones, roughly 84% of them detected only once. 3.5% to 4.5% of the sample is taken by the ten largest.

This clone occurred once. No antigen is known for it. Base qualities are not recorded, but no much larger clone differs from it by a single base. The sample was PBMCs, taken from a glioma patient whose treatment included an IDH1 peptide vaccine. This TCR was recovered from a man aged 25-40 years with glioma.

CDR3 region: CASSQDLGQGTYEQYF. The nucleotide sequence is TGCGCCAGCAGCCAAGATCTTGGACAGGGGACCTACGAGCAGTACTTC. This receptor chain uses TRBV4-1 and TRBJ2-7; TRBD1 matches 9 bases in the middle. Sequences MGHRA (CDR1) and YSYEKL (CDR2) are obtained from the germline V gene. The CDR3 spans 16 residues, from the cysteine through the phenylalanine. Only the CDR3 part of the read is kept: 48 bases, read in frame from the first base. Compared with germline, V lacks 0 bases and J lacks 2 bases; bases without a gene match: 5.